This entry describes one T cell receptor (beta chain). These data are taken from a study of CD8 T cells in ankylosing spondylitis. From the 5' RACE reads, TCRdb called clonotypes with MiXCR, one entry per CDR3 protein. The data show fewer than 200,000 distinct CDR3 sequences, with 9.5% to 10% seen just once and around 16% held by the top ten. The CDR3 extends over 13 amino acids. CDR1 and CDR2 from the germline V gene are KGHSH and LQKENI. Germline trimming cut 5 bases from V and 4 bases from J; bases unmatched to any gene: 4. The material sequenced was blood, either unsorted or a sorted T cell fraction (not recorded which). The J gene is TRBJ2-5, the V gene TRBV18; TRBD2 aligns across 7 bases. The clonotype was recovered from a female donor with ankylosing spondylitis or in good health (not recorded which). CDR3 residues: CASSSGGGETQYF. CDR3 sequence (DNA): TGTGCCAGCTCATCGGGAGGAGGAGAGACCCAGTACTTC.